This T cell receptor beta chain was sequenced in a study of T cell repertoires in aging, cancer and after chemotherapy. The study's findings and limits: Loss of evenness, beyond lost richness, contributed to age-related TCR diversity decline in cancer patients. Median generation probability rose over the chemotherapy interval in each cancer cohort, suggesting rebound thymic output.

Rearranged V-D-J TRB sequences were amplified with a mixed TRB-A/B primer pool. TCRdb fed the multiplex PCR reads into MiXCR, producing one record per CDR3 protein. The table lists around 9,500 distinct CDR3 sequences, around 50% of them singletons, with 20% in the top ten. This clonotype was detected only once. The antigen remains undetermined. TCR beta rearrangements were amplified from peripheral blood genomic DNA. V was shortened by 5 bases and J by 1 base, with 11 bases between the two germline ends. CDR3 length: 14 residues. The V gene's germline CDR1 is LNHDA and CDR2 SQIVND (reference sequence).

This sequence originates from a human donor in good health. The sample taken for sequencing was blood. The rearrangement links TRBV19 to TRBJ1-2, with a weak D call TRBD1 (6 bases). DNA of the CDR3: TGTGCCAGTAGTCCCGGACAGAATAACTATGGCTACACCTTC. Translation gives CASSPGQNNYGYTF.